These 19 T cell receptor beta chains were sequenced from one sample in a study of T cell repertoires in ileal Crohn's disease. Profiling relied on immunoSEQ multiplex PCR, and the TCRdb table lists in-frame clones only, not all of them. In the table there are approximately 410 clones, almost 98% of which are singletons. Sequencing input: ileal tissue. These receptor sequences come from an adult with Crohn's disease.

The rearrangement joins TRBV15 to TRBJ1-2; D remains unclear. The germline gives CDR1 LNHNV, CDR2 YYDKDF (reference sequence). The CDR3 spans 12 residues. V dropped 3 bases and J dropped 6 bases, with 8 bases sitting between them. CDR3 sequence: CATSSYLDGYTF. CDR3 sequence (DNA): TGTGCCACCAGCAGTTACTTGGATGGCTACACCTTC.

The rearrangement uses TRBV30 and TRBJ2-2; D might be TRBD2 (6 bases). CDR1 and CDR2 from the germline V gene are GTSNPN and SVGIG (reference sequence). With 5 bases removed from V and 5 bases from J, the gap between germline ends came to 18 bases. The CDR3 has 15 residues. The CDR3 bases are TGTGCCTGGGTCCGGCGAGGGGAGGTTACCGGGGAGCTGTTTTTT. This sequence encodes CAWVRRGEVTGELFF.

Written as DNA, the CDR3 is TGTGCCAGCAGCGGAAACAGAGGGGGCCACACTGAAGCTTTCTTT. Translating it yields CASSGNRGGHTEAFF. The chain joins TRBV28 to TRBJ1-1; TRBD1 aligns across 7 bases. With V trimmed by 6 bases and J by 3 bases, 10 bases remained unmatched. Germline V CDR1 and CDR2: MDHEN, SYDVKM. The CDR3 has 15 amino acids.

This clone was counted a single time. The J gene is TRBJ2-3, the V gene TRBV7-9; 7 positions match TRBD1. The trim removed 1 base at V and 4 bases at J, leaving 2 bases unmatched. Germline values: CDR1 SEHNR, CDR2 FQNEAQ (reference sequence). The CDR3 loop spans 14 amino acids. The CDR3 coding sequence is TGTGCCAGCAGCTTAGGAGGGGGCCCAGATACGCAGTATTTT. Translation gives CASSLGGGPDTQYF. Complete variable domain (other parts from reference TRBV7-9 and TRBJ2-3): DTGVSQNPRHKITKRGQNVTFRCDPISEHNRLYWYRQTLGQGPEFLTYFQNEAQLEKSRLLSDRFSAERPKGSFSTLEIQRTEQGDSAMYLCASSLGGGPDTQYFGPGTRLTVL.

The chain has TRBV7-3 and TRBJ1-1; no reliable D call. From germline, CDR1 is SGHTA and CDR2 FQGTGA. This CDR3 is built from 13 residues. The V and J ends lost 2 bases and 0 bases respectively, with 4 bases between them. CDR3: CASSLELNTEAFF. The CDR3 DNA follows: TGTGCCAGCAGCTTAGAGTTGAACACTGAAGCTTTCTTT.

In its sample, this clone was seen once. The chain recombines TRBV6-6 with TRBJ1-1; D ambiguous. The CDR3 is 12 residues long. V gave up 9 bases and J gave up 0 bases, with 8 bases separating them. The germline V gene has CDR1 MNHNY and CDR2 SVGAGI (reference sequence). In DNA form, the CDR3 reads TGTGCCAGTGCGGCAGTGAACACTGAAGCTTTCTTT. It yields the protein CASAAVNTEAFF.

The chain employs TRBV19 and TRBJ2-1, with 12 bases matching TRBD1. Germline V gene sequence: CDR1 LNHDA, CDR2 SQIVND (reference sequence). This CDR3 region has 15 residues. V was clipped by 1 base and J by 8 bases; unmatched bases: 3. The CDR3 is CASSIGGQGAYEQFF. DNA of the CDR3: TGTGCCAGTAGTATAGGGGGACAGGGGGCCTATGAGCAGTTCTTC.

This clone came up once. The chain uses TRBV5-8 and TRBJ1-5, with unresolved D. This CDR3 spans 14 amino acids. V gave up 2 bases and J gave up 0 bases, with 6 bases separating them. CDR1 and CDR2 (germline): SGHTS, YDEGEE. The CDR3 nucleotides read TGTGCCAGCAGCTTCTTACATAGCAATCAGCCCCAGCATTTT. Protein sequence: CASSFLHSNQPQHF.

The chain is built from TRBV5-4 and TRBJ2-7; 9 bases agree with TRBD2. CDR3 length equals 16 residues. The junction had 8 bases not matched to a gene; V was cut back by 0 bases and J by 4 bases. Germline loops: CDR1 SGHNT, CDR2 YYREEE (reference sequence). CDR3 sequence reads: CASSLAGGGAFYEQYF. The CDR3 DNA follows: TGTGCCAGCAGCTTGGCCGGCGGGGGGGCTTTTTACGAGCAGTACTTC.

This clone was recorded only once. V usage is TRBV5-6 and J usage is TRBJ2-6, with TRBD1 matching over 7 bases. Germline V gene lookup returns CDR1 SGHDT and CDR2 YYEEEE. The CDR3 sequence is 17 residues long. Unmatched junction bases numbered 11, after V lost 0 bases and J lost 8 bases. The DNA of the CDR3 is TGTGCCAGCAGCTTGGCAGGACAGGATTGGTTAACCAACGTCCTGACTTTC. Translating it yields CASSLAGQDWLTNVLTF.

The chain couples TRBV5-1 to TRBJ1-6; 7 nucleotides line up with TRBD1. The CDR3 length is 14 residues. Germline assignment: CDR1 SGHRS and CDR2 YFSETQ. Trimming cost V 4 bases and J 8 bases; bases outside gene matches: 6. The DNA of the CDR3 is TGCGCCAGCAGCGGCGGGACAGTAGATTCACCCCTCCACTTT. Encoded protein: CASSGGTVDSPLHF.

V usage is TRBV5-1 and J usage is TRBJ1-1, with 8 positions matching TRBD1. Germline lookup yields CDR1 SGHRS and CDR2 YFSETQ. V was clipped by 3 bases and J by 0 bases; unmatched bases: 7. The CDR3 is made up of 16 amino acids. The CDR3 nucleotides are TGCGCCAGCAGCTCCGGGACAGGTCCGATGAACACTGAAGCTTTCTTT. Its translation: CASSSGTGPMNTEAFF.

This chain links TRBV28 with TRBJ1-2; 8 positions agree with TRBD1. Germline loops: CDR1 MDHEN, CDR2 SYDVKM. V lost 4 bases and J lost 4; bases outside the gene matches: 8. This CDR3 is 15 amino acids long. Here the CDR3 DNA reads TGTGCCAGCAGTTACCCCAGGGGGCATAGCTATGGCTACACCTTC. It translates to CASSYPRGHSYGYTF.

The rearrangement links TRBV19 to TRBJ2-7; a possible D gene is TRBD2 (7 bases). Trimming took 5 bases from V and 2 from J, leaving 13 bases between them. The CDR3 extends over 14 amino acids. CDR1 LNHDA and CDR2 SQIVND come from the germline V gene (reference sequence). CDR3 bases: TGTGCCAGTAGTTCGGTCGGGGGGCCCTACGAGCAGTACTTC. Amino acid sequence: CASSSVGGPYEQYF. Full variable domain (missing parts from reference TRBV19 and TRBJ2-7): DGGITQSPKYLFRKEGQNVTLSCEQNLNHDAMYWYRQDPGQGLRLIYYSQIVNDFQKGDIAEGYSVSREKKESFPLTVTSAQKNPTAFYLCASSSVGGPYEQYFGPGTRLTVT.

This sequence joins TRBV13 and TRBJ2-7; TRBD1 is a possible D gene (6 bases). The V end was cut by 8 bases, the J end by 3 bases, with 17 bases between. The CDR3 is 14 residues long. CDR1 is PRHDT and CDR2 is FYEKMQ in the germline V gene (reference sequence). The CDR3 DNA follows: TGTGCCAGCCGCCCTCAGGGGCGCGACTACGAGCAGTACTTC. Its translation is CASRPQGRDYEQYF.

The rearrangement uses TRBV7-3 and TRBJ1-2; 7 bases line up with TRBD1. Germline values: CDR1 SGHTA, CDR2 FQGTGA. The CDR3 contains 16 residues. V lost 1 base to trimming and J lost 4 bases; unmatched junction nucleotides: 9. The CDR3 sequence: CASSLSRMAGGYGYTF. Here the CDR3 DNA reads TGTGCCAGCAGCTTAAGTCGTATGGCAGGGGGCTATGGCTACACCTTC.

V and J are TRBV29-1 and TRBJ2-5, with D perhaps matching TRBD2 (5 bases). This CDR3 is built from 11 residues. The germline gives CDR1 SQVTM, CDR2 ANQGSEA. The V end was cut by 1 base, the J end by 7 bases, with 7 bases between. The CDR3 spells CSVEASGTQYF. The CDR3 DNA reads TGCAGCGTTGAAGCAAGCGGGACCCAGTACTTC.

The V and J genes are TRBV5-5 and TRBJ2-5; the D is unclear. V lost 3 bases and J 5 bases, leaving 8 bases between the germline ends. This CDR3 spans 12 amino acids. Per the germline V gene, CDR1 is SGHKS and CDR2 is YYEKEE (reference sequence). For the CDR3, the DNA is TGTGCCAGCAGCTACAGTGGGGAGACCCAGTACTTC. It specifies CASSYSGETQYF.

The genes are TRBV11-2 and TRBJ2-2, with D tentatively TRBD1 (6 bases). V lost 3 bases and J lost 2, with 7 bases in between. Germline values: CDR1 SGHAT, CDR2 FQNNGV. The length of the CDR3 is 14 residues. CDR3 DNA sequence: TGTGCCAGCAGCTTGGGGGCCAACACCGGGGAGCTGTTTTTT. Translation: CASSLGANTGELFF.